The rows below give T cell receptor beta chains drawn from one sample of a study of cytomegalovirus exposure and HLA in healthy donors. TCRdb keeps only in-frame clones here, not all; method: immunoSEQ multiplex PCR. This listing includes under 70,000 clones. Input material: PBMCs. The receptors were gathered from a female donor in good health and CMV-seropositive. Each CDR3 is given with its conserved first and last residue. Each record gives: D gene, J gene, V gene, CDR3 protein, CDR3 DNA. D genes are given only for firm matches.

NA,TRBJ2-6,TRBV5-1,CASSLIGVSGANVLTF,TGCGCCAGCAGCTTGATAGGAGTCTCTGGGGCCAACGTCCTGACTTTC
TRBD2,TRBJ2-2,TRBV2,CASSEQGLATGELFF,TGTGCCAGCAGTGAACAGGGACTAGCGACCGGGGAGCTGTTTTTT
NA,TRBJ1-3,TRBV30,CAWSVGAPAGNTIYF,TGTGCCTGGAGTGTAGGGGCCCCGGCTGGAAACACCATATATTTT
NA,TRBJ2-7,TRBV6-1,CASNVGGREQYF,TGTGCCAGCAATGTGGGGGGGCGCGAGCAGTACTTC
TRBD1,TRBJ2-7,TRBV5-4,CASSHPGQGDYEQYF,TGTGCCAGCAGCCACCCGGGACAGGGGGACTACGAGCAGTACTTC
NA,TRBJ1-2,TRBV6-5,CASSYVGRGIGGYTF,TGTGCCAGCAGTTACGTCGGCAGGGGAATTGGTGGCTACACCTTC
NA,TRBJ2-7,TRBV10-3,CAISSERNTYEQYF,TGTGCCATCAGTAGTGAGCGGAACACCTACGAGCAGTACTTC
NA,TRBJ2-7,TRBV5-4,CASSLRDEQYF,TGTGCCAGCAGCTTGCGGGACGAGCAGTACTTC
NA,TRBJ2-5,TRBV28,CASSSSGQETQYF,TGTGCCAGCAGTTCCAGCGGCCAAGAGACCCAGTACTTC
NA,TRBJ1-2,TRBV9,CASSVASANYGYTF,TGTGCCAGCAGCGTAGCGAGTGCCAACTATGGCTACACCTTC
NA,TRBJ1-1,TRBV6-5,CASRKVAVPEAFF,TGTGCCAGCAGAAAAGTGGCGGTACCTGAAGCTTTCTTT